One T cell receptor beta chain is described in this entry. What it binds is unknown. This sample stems from a study of cytomegalovirus exposure and HLA in healthy donors. Overall study results and limits: Owing to their indistinguishability, certain V segments, notably TRBV6-2 and TRBV6-3, were excluded.

Vbeta (60) and Jbeta (13) primers were used in the PCR. Sequenced by immunoSEQ multiplex PCR; TCRdb stores in-frame clones only, minus some. The data show about 110,000 clones, roughly 79% seen once. V lost 7 bases, J lost 1 base, and 7 bases stayed unmatched. The germline CDR1 and CDR2 sequences are ENHRY and SYGVKD. CDR3 length: 15 amino acids. The chain uses TRBV10-3 and TRBJ1-2, with 9 nucleotides matching TRBD1. The sample was PBMCs. The clonotype originates from a woman in her twenties or thirties in good health and CMV-seronegative. The CDR3 region has the DNA TGTGCCATCATCAGGGGACAGGGAAATAACTATGGCTACACCTTC. Amino acids: CAIIRGQGNNYGYTF.